This TCR beta chain was sequenced during a study of breast tumors, draining lymph nodes, adjacent tissues. Concerning this clonotype: The antigen remains unidentified.

General study points: Compared with lymph nodes, tumors were less diverse; compared with nontumor tissue, more. Compared with basal-like, luminal-like tumors shared significantly more repertoire with nontumor tissue.

The lymph nodes were axillary draining lymph nodes from breast cancer patients. Trimming took 3 bases from V and 6 from J, leaving 12 bases between them. Germline V gene lookup returns CDR1 SGHAT and CDR2 FQNNGV. The CDR3 sequence is 13 residues long. TCRdb analysed the multiplex PCR reads with MiXCR anew, one entry per CDR3 protein. This sample yields over 200,000 distinct CDR3 sequences, of which approximately 31% are seen a single time; over 1.1% belongs to the top ten. Sequences were obtained from axillary lymph node tissue. This sequence joins TRBV11-2 and TRBJ2-7; D gene unclear. The TCR sequence derives from a female donor with breast cancer. Some clones in this sample may be carry-over from other donors' samples. The CDR3 spells CASSLVLLGEQYF. The DNA of the CDR3 is TGTGCCAGCAGCTTGGTCCTATTGGGCGAGCAGTACTTC.